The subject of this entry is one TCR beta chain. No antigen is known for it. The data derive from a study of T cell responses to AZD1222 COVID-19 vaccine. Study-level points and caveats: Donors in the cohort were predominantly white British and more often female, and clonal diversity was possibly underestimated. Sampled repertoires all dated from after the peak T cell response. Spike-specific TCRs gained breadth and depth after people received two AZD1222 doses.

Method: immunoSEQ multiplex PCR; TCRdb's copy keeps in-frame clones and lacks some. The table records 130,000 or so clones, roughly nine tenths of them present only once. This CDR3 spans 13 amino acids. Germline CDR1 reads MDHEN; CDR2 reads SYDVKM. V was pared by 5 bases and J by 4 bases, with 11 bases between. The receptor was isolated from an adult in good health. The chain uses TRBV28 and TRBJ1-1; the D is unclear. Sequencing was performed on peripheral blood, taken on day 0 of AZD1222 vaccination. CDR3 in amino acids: CASSPAVSTEAFF. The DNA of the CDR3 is TGTGCCAGCAGTCCCGCTGTTAGCACTGAAGCTTTCTTT.